This entry lists 19 T cell receptor beta chains sequenced from one sample in a study of response to subunit inactivated influenza vaccine. One entry per CDR3 protein, called by TCRdb with MiXCR from the RT-PCR reads. This sample has approximately 570,000 distinct CDR3 sequences, with about 8% found just once. The material sequenced was PBMCs from blood, taken less than 30 months after vaccination. The receptors here all came from a man between 50 and 70 years old who received an inactivated influenza vaccine.

This clonotype was counted ten times or more. The chain combines TRBV15 with TRBJ1-2; D is uncertain. Germline values: CDR1 LNHNV, CDR2 YYDKDF (reference sequence). Trimming took off 0 bases at V and 8 bases at J, with 10 bases between the two ends. The CDR3 runs to 13 residues. Written as DNA, the CDR3 is TGTGCCACCAGCAGAGATAGGGTCGGGGGCTACACCTTC. Protein: CATSRDRVGGYTF. The full variable domain, in which reference TRBV15 and TRBJ1-2 provide the parts outside the CDR3, is DAMVIQNPRYQVTQFGKPVTLSCSQTLNHNVMYWYQQKSSQAPKLLFHYYDKDFNNEADTPDNFQSRRPNTSFCFLDIRSPGLGDTAMYLCATSRDRVGGYTFGSGTRLTVV.

The chain carries TRBV30 and TRBJ2-1; tentative D call: TRBD2 (5 bases). Germline CDR1 reads GTSNPN; CDR2 reads SVGIG (reference sequence). This CDR3 comprises 14 residues. Trimming cost V 2 bases and J 4 bases, with 12 bases left between them. The CDR3 is CAWSTQPGYNEQFF. CDR3 coding DNA: TGTGCCTGGAGTACACAACCGGGGTACAATGAGCAGTTCTTC.

In this sample, this clonotype turned up a few times. The chain employs TRBV4-2 and TRBJ2-1; D is perhaps TRBD1 (5 bases). CDR1 is LGHNA and CDR2 is YNFKEQ in the germline V gene. CDR3 length: 14 residues. V was cut by 1 base and J by 4 bases, with 8 bases left in between. CDR3 loop: CASSQVDRYNEQFF. The CDR3 region has the DNA TGTGCCAGCAGCCAAGTCGACAGATACAATGAGCAGTTCTTC.

The table lists this clonotype with many counts. The gene calls are TRBV10-3 and TRBJ2-1; a possible D gene is TRBD2 (6 bases). Germline values: CDR1 ENHRY, CDR2 SYGVKD. The V end lost 7 bases, the J end lost 6 bases, and 16 bases lay between the germline ends. This CDR3 spans 14 amino acids. The CDR3 DNA is TGTGCCATCACTCCGGGACTCCTCTCCAATGAGCAGTTCTTC. It translates to CAITPGLLSNEQFF.

The V and J genes are TRBV10-3 and TRBJ1-2, with a weak D call TRBD1 (6 bases). The V and J ends lost 5 bases and 1 base respectively, with 11 bases between them. The CDR3 totals 14 residues. Germline CDR1 is ENHRY and CDR2 is SYGVKD. CDR3 nucleotides: TGTGCCATCAGTCGACAGGCGAGTAACTATGGCTACACCTTC. Protein product: CAISRQASNYGYTF.

Many counts were recorded for this clonotype. The V and J genes are TRBV20-1 and TRBJ1-4; D might be TRBD1 (5 bases). Trimming shortened V by 7 bases and J by 8 bases, and 17 bases separated the two germline ends. Germline V CDR1 and CDR2: DFQATT, SNEGSKA (reference sequence). The CDR3 runs to 13 residues. CDR3 coding DNA: TGCAGTGTGACGGGGACTGCGACAGAAAAACTGTTTTTT. As protein: CSVTGTATEKLFF.

This clonotype occurred a few times. This sequence joins TRBV20-1 and TRBJ2-2, with 12 bases fitting TRBD2. Germline CDR1 DFQATT, CDR2 SNEGSKA (reference sequence). The J segment lost 0 bases and the V segment lost 0 bases, leaving 8 bases of the junction unmatched. This CDR3 has 19 amino acids. The CDR3 region is CSARDVLAGGGSNTGELFF. The CDR3 DNA sequence: TGCAGTGCTAGAGATGTCCTAGCGGGGGGGGGATCGAACACCGGGGAGCTGTTTTTT.

The CDR3 coding sequence is TGTGCCAGCAGCTTAGGGCCTGGGGGGGATTATGAGCAGTTCTTC. Translating it yields CASSLGPGGDYEQFF. The chain employs TRBV7-2 and TRBJ2-1; 7 nucleotides align to TRBD2. Germline CDR1 and CDR2: SGHTA and FQGNSA. The CDR3 is made up of 15 amino acids. Losses at the gene ends were 1 base for V and 8 bases for J; bases not matched to a gene: 8.

This clonotype was recorded many times. The chain carries TRBV6-5 and TRBJ2-2; 12 nucleotides align to TRBD2. The CDR3 loop spans 17 amino acids. Germline values: CDR1 MNHEY, CDR2 SVGAGI. The ends lost 2 bases at V and 7 bases at J; junction bases unmatched: 8. The CDR3 spells CASSYDLAGGPNGELFF. In DNA, the CDR3 is TGTGCCAGCAGTTACGATCTAGCGGGAGGGCCGAACGGGGAGCTGTTTTTT.

This clonotype was recorded a few times. The CDR3 sequence: CASSKEWTGGSLGEQFF. DNA of the CDR3: TGCGCCAGCAGCAAAGAATGGACAGGGGGCAGTTTGGGTGAGCAGTTCTTC. V usage is TRBV5-1 and J usage is TRBJ2-1, with TRBD1 matching over 11 bases. The CDR3 covers 17 residues. Germline trimming cut 4 bases from V and 9 bases from J; bases unmatched to any gene: 15. Germline values: CDR1 SGHRS, CDR2 YFSETQ.

This chain joins TRBV5-1 and TRBJ1-5; 8 bases agree with TRBD1. Trimming cost V 4 bases and J 7 bases; bases outside gene matches: 7. The V gene's germline CDR1 is SGHRS and CDR2 YFSETQ. The CDR3 loop spans 14 amino acids. The CDR3 DNA follows: TGCGCCAGCAGCAATGGACAGGGAGGACAGCCCCAGCATTTT. Translated, it gives CASSNGQGGQPQHF.

The rearrangement joins TRBV20-1 to TRBJ1-2; tentatively, D is TRBD1 (6 bases). CDR1 and CDR2 from the germline V gene are DFQATT and SNEGSKA (reference sequence). Trimming took off 4 bases at V and 3 bases at J, with 18 bases between the two ends. The CDR3 is made up of 15 amino acids. The CDR3 DNA follows: TGCAGTGCTACGCCGATTGGACAGTCCTACTATGGCTACACCTTC. Protein product: CSATPIGQSYYGYTF.

This clonotype was seen a single time. The V and J genes are TRBV20-1 and TRBJ1-5; possibly TRBD1 for D (5 bases). The V gene's germline CDR1 is DFQATT and CDR2 SNEGSKA (reference sequence). There are 13 residues in the CDR3. The germline V and J ends were trimmed by 4 bases and 3 bases, with 10 bases remaining between them. In nucleotides, the CDR3 is TGCAGTGCTAAGGACACCCTCAATCAGCCCCAGCATTTT. Amino acid sequence: CSAKDTLNQPQHF.

This clonotype appeared a few times. The chain couples TRBV24-1 to TRBJ2-3; D is possibly TRBD1 (6 bases). Trimming took off 4 bases at V and 2 bases at J, with 12 bases between the two ends. CDR3 length: 15 residues. Germline assignment: CDR1 KGHDR and CDR2 SFDVKD. As DNA, the CDR3 is TGTGCCACCAGTGACTTGGGGGCCGCCACAGATACGCAGTATTTT. Protein sequence: CATSDLGAATDTQYF.

The chain carries TRBV28 and TRBJ1-2, with a tentative D call TRBD1 (5 bases). Between the trimmed V and J ends, which lost 7 bases and 13 bases, there was a span of 22 bases. CDR3 length: 13 residues. Germline V gene lookup returns CDR1 MDHEN and CDR2 SYDVKM. CDR3 DNA sequence: TGTGCCAGCATAAGCCTTAGTCGGGGGGAACTCACCTTC. Amino acid sequence: CASISLSRGELTF.

The chain links TRBV7-9 to TRBJ2-1; TRBD1 or TRBD2 may be the D gene (6 bases each). This CDR3 is 11 amino acids long. Per the germline V gene, CDR1 is SEHNR and CDR2 is FQNEAQ (reference sequence). The V and J ends lost 8 bases and 7 bases respectively, with 9 bases between them. The CDR3 nucleotides read TGTGCCAGCGTAGGGGGGAATGAGCAGTTCTTC. Translating it yields CASVGGNEQFF.

This clonotype was observed at least ten times. The chain uses TRBV6-5 and TRBJ2-5; D is tentatively TRBD1 or TRBD2 (7 bases each). The CDR3 runs 18 residues. V was clipped by 0 bases and J by 5 bases, with 22 bases between them. Germline CDR1 MNHEY, CDR2 SVGAGI. The CDR3 region is CASSYSFMGGGVRETQYF. CDR3 DNA: TGTGCCAGCAGTTACTCTTTTATGGGAGGGGGCGTCCGGGAGACCCAGTACTTC.

This clonotype was seen repeatedly, ten times or more. The chain combines TRBV7-9 with TRBJ2-5; no clear D gene. Germline V gene sequence: CDR1 SEHNR, CDR2 FQNEAQ (reference sequence). CDR3 length equals 12 residues. Trimming cost V 2 bases and J 5 bases, with 6 bases left between them. CDR3 in amino acids: CASSLNFETQYF. DNA of the CDR3: TGTGCCAGCAGCTTAAATTTCGAGACCCAGTACTTC.

The chain couples TRBV7-6 to TRBJ2-7; 7 bases line up with TRBD2. Germline-derived CDR1 and CDR2 are SGHVS and FNYEAQ. The V segment lost 5 bases and the J segment 5 bases; nucleotides outside the gene matches: 6. The CDR3 is made up of 13 amino acids. The CDR3 DNA sequence: TGTGCCAGCAGCCAAGGTGGGAGGGACGAGCAGTACTTC. This encodes CASSQGGRDEQYF.